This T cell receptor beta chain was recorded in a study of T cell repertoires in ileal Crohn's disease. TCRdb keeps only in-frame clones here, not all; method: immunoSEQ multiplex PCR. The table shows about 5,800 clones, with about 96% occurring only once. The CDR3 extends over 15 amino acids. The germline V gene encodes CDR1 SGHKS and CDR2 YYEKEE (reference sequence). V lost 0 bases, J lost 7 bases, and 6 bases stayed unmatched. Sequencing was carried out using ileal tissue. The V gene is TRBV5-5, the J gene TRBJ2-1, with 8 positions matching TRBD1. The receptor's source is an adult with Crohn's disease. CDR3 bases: TGTGCCAGCAGCTTGGCCTTAGGACAGGGAAATGAGCAGTTCTTC. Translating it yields CASSLALGQGNEQFF. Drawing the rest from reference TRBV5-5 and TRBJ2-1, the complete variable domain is DAGVTQSPTHLIKTRGQQVTLRCSPISGHKSVSWYQQVLGQGPQFIFQYYEKEERGRGNFPDRFSARQFPNYSSELNVNALLLGDSALYLCASSLALGQGNEQFFGPGTRLTVL.